The 16 T cell receptor beta chains below all came from one sample that was sequenced in a study of blood T cell repertoires in COVID-19. The protocol was immunoSEQ multiplex PCR, while the TCRdb copy is restricted to in-frame clones and leaves out a portion. The sample yields 200,000 to 300,000 clones, approximately 80% seen once. Material: peripheral blood. Receptor source: a woman aged 55-69 years with active or convalescent COVID-19.

The rearrangement uses TRBV4-2 and TRBJ2-2, with TRBD1 matching 9 bases. J gave up 1 base and V 1 base, and 4 bases lay outside the gene matches. CDR3 length: 17 amino acids. Per germline, CDR1 LGHNA and CDR2 YNFKEQ. This CDR3 reads CASSQVWTGENTGELFF. CDR3 DNA sequence: TGTGCCAGCAGCCAAGTCTGGACAGGGGAGAACACCGGGGAGCTGTTTTTT.

The chain employs TRBV27 and TRBJ1-4; 8 bases fit TRBD1. V dropped 0 bases and J dropped 8; count of bases not matched to a gene: 8. The germline V gene has CDR1 MNHEY and CDR2 SMNVEV (reference sequence). The CDR3 has 16 residues. CDR3 protein: CASSLSWTGFGEKLFF. CDR3 coding DNA: TGTGCCAGCAGTTTATCATGGACAGGGTTCGGCGAAAAACTGTTTTTT.

The chain carries TRBV15 and TRBJ2-3; TRBD2 agrees at 7 bases. There are 15 residues in the CDR3. V dropped 2 bases and J dropped 1; count of bases not matched to a gene: 3. Germline values: CDR1 LNHNV, CDR2 YYDKDF (reference sequence). CDR3 residues: CATSRRRGGTDTQYF. DNA for the CDR3: TGTGCCACCAGCAGACGCCGGGGGGGCACAGATACGCAGTATTTT.

The gene calls are TRBV21-1 and TRBJ2-1; the listed D gene, TRBD1, was not tested against the DNA. TRBV21-1 is listed as a pseudogene. CDR3 length: 16 residues. The CDR3 reads CASSTNGQGGYNEQFF. The DNA for the CDR3 is TGTGCCAGCAGCACTAACGGACAGGGGGGATACAATGAGCAGTTCTTC.

This clone has just one count. This chain uses TRBV7-3 with TRBJ2-1; a possible D gene is TRBD1 (7 bases). Germline lookup yields CDR1 SGHTA and CDR2 FQGTGA. Deletions cut 1 base from V and 2 bases from J, with 18 bases between. The CDR3 sequence is 18 residues long. CDR3 DNA sequence: TGTGCCAGCAGCTTAATACCACGGAGGGACAGTGCCTACAATGAGCAGTTCTTC. Protein: CASSLIPRRDSAYNEQFF.

The chain links TRBV2 to TRBJ2-5, with 9 bases lining up with TRBD2. From germline, CDR1 is SNHLY and CDR2 FYNNEI. The CDR3 spans 14 residues. With V trimmed by 6 bases and J by 5 bases, 7 bases remained unmatched. The CDR3 protein is CASRLGLAMETQYF. Written as DNA, the CDR3 is TGTGCCAGCAGACTTGGACTAGCGATGGAGACCCAGTACTTC.

The chain uses TRBV4-1 and TRBJ2-5, with TRBD1 matching over 8 bases. V shed 4 bases, J shed 5 bases, and the junction held 12 bases outside the gene matches. This CDR3 has 16 amino acids. Per the germline V gene, CDR1 is MGHRA and CDR2 is YSYEKL. This chain's CDR3 is CASSRPFPGGRETQYF. CDR3 DNA sequence: TGCGCCAGCAGCCGACCCTTCCCAGGGGGCCGGGAGACCCAGTACTTC.

V gene TRBV3-1 (or the pseudogene TRBV3-2) combines with J gene TRBJ1-5, with D possibly matching TRBD1 (6 bases). The V gene lost 1 base and the J gene lost 3 bases, with 10 bases spanning the gap. Germline CDR1 and CDR2: LGHDT and YNNKEL (reference sequence). This CDR3 contains 15 residues. The chain's CDR3 is CASSQVAGANQPQHF. CDR3 nucleotides: TGTGCCAGCAGCCAAGTGGCAGGGGCCAATCAGCCCCAGCATTTT.

CDR3 nucleotides: TGTGCCAGCAGTGAAGGGACTAGCGGGAGCACAGATACGCAGTATTTT. As protein: CASSEGTSGSTDTQYF. The V call is TRBV2, the J call TRBJ2-3; TRBD2 aligns across 11 bases. Per germline, CDR1 SNHLY and CDR2 FYNNEI. There are 16 residues in the CDR3. V dropped 1 base and J dropped 0; count of bases not matched to a gene: 0. Looking up the rest from reference TRBV2 and TRBJ2-3 gives the full variable domain: EPEVTQTPSHQVTQMGQEVILRCVPISNHLYFYWYRQILGQKVEFLVSFYNNEISEKSEIFDDQFSVERPDGSNFTLKIRSTKLEDSAMYFCASSEGTSGSTDTQYFGPGTRLTVL.

This chain connects TRBV6-1 to TRBJ1-5; possibly TRBD1 for D (6 bases). This CDR3 is 14 amino acids long. Per the germline V gene, CDR1 is MNHNS and CDR2 is SASEGT. Between the trimmed V and J ends, which lost 1 base and 11 bases, there was a span of 15 bases. The CDR3 nucleotides are TGTGCCAGCAGTGAAGTCTACAGGGATTCTGCCCAGCATTTT. Its translation is CASSEVYRDSAQHF.

CDR3 nucleotides: TGTGCCAGCAGTATCCGGGCGGGACTAGCGGGGGGGAAGGAGTACGAGCAGTACGTC. This sequence encodes CASSIRAGLAGGKEYEQYV. This rearrangement joins TRBV27 to TRBJ2-7; 16 bases are shared with TRBD2. There are 19 residues in the CDR3. Germline lookup yields CDR1 MNHEY and CDR2 SMNVEV (reference sequence). Germline trimming cut 5 bases from V and 4 bases from J; bases unmatched to any gene: 14.

The chain uses TRBV24-1 and TRBJ2-3; D call uncertain. V was shortened by 4 bases and J by 4 bases, with 14 bases between the two germline ends. The CDR3 has 15 amino acids. CDR1 KGHDR and CDR2 SFDVKD come from the germline V gene. CDR3 sequence reads: CATSDPSLSPDTQYF. In nucleotides, the CDR3 is TGTGCCACCAGTGACCCCTCCCTATCCCCAGATACGCAGTATTTT.

This rearrangement joins TRBV24-1 to TRBJ2-3, with TRBD1 identical over 10 bases. The CDR3 extends over 15 amino acids. From germline, CDR1 is KGHDR and CDR2 SFDVKD. V shed 6 bases, J shed 0 bases, and the junction held 2 bases outside the gene matches. This CDR3 is CATSLGQGSTDTQYF. The CDR3 DNA is TGTGCCACCAGTTTGGGACAGGGGAGCACAGATACGCAGTATTTT.

The chain uses TRBV6-5 and TRBJ1-5, with D possibly being TRBD1 (5 bases). Germline V gives CDR1 MNHEY, CDR2 SVGAGI. The CDR3 extends over 15 amino acids. The germline V and J ends were trimmed by 4 bases and 4 bases, with 14 bases remaining between them. CDR3 sequence reads: CASSSGQGGNQPQHF. CDR3 sequence (DNA): TGTGCCAGCAGTTCCGGCCAGGGTGGAAATCAGCCCCAGCATTTT.

The J gene is TRBJ1-5, the V gene TRBV9; 8 bases map to TRBD1. CDR3 length: 15 residues. V lost 3 bases, J lost 5 bases, and 7 bases stayed unmatched. Germline lookup yields CDR1 SGDLS and CDR2 YYNGEE. CDR3 sequence reads: CASSAGGRVDQPQHF. CDR3 nucleotide sequence: TGTGCCAGCAGCGCAGGGGGCCGGGTGGATCAGCCCCAGCATTTT.

V usage is TRBV29-1 and J usage is TRBJ2-3; tentative D call: TRBD2 (6 bases). CDR3 length equals 14 residues. Germline values: CDR1 SQVTM, CDR2 ANQGSEA. The V end lost 4 bases, the J end lost 1 base, and 12 bases lay between the germline ends. CDR3 in DNA: TGCAGCGTTGCGGGCCGCGGGGGCACAGATACGCAGTATTTT. It encodes CSVAGRGGTDTQYF.